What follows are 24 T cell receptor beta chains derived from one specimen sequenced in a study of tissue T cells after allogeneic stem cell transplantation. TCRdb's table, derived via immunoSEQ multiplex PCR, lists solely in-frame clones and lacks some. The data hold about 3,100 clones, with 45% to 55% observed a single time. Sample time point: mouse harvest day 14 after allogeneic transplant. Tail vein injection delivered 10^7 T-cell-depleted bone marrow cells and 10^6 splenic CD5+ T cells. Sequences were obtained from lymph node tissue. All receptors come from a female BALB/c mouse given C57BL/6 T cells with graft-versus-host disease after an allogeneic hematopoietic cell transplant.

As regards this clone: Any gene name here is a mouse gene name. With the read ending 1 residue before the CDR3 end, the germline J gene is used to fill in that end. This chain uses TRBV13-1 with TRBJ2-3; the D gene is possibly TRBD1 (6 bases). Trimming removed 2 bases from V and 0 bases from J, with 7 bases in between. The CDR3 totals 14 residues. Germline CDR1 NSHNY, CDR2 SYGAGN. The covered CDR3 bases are TGTGCCAGCAGTGAACAGGGTAGTGCAGAAACGCTGTAT. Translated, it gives CASSEQGSAETLY. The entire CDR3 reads CASSEQGSAETLYF.

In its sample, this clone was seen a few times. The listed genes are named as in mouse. The sequenced part of the CDR3 DNA is TGTGCCAGCACACCGGACAGGGGGCTTGGAAATACGCTCTAT. As protein: CASTPDRGLGNTLY. From start to end, the CDR3 is CASTPDRGLGNTLYF. The V and J genes are TRBV19 and TRBJ1-3, with 11 bases identical to TRBD1. The read ends 1 residue before the CDR3 terminus; that terminus is restored from the germline J gene. V shed 6 bases and J 3 bases; nucleotides not matched to a gene: 5. Germline assignment: CDR1 FNHDT and CDR2 SITEND (reference sequence). There are 15 residues in the CDR3.

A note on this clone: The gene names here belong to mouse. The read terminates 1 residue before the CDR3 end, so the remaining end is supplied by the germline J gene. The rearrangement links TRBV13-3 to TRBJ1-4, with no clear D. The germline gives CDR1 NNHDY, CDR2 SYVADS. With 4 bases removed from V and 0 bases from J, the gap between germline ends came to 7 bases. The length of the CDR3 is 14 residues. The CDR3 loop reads CASSNRFSNERLFF. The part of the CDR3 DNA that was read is TGTGCCAGCAGTAACAGATTTTCCAACGAAAGATTATTT.

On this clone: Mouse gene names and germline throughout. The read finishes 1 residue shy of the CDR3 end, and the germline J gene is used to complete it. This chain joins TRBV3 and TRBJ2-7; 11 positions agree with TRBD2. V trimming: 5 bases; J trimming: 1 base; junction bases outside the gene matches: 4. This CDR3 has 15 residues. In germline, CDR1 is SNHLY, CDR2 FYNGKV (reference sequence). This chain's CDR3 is CASSPWTGGSYEQYF. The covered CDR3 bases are TGTGCCAGCAGCCCTTGGACTGGGGGGTCCTATGAACAGTAC.

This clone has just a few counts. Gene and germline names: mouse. Incomplete CDR3 DNA: TGCTCCAGCAGTCAAGTAGGGGTGGATCAAAACACCTTGTAC. This codes for CSSSQVGVDQNTLY. The full CDR3 sequence reads CSSSQVGVDQNTLYF. The chain has TRBV23 and TRBJ2-4; TRBD1 is taken as the D call from the table, unchecked against the DNA. The read ends 1 residue before the CDR3 terminus; that terminus is restored from the germline J gene. CDR1 is KGHTA and CDR2 is FQNQQP in the germline V gene. The CDR3 has 15 residues.

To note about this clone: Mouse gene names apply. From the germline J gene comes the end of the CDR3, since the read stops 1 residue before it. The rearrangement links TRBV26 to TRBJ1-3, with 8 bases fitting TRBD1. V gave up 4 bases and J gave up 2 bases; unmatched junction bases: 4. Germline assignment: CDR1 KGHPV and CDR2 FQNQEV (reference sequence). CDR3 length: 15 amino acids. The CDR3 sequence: CASSRQGATGNTLYF. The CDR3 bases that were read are TGTGCCAGCAGTCGTCAGGGGGCAACTGGAAATACGCTCTAT.

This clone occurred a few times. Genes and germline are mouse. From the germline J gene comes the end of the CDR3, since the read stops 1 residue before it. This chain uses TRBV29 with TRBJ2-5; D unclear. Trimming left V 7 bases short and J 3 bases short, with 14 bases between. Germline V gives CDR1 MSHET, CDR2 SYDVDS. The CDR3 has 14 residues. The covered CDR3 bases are TGTGCTAGCAAGGTGGCGGGGAGGCAAGACACCCAGTAC. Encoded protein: CASKVAGRQDTQY. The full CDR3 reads CASKVAGRQDTQYF.

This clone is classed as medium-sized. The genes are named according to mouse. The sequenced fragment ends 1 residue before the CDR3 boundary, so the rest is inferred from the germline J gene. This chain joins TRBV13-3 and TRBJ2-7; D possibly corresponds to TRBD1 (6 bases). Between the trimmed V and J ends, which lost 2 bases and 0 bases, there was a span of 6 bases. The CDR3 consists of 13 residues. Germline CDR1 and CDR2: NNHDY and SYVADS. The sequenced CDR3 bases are TGTGCCAGCAGTGAGGACAGCTCCTATGAACAGTAC. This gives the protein CASSEDSSYEQY. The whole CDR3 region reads CASSEDSSYEQYF.

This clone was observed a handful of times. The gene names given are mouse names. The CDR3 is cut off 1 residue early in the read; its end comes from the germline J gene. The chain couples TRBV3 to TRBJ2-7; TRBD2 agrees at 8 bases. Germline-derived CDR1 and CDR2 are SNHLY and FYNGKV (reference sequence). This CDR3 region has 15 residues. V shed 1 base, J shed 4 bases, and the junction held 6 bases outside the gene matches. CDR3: CASSLVAAGGYEQYF. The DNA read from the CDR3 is TGTGCCAGCAGCTTAGTCGCGGCTGGGGGGTATGAACAGTAC.

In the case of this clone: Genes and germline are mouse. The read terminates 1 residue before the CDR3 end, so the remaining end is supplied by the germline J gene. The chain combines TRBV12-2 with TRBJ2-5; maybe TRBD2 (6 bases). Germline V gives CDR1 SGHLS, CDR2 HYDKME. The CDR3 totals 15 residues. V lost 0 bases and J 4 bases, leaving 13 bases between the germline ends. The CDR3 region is CASSLVGWGEDTQYF. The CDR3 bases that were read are TGTGCCAGCTCTCTCGTGGGCTGGGGAGAAGACACCCAGTAC. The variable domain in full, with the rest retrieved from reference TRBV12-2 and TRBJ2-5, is NSGVVQSPRYIIKGKGERSILKCIPISGHLSVAWYQQTQGQELKFFIQHYDKMERDKGNLPSRFSVQQFDDYHSEMNMSALELEDSAVYFCASSLVGWGEDTQYFGPGTRLLVL.

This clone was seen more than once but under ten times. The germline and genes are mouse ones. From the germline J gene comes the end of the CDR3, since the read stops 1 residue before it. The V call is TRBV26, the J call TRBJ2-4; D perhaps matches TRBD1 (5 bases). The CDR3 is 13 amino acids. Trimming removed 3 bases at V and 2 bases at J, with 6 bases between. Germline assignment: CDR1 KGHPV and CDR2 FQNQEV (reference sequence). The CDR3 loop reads CASSLQVQNTLYF. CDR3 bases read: TGTGCCAGCAGTCTACAGGTTCAAAACACCTTGTAC.

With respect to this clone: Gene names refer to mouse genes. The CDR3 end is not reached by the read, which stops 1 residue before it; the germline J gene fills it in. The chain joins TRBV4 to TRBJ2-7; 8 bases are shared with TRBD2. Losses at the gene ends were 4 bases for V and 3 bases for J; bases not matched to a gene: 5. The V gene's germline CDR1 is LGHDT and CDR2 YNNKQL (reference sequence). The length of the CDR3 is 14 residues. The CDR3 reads CASSLDWVLYEQYF. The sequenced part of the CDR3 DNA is TGTGCCAGCAGCTTGGACTGGGTCCTCTATGAACAGTAC.

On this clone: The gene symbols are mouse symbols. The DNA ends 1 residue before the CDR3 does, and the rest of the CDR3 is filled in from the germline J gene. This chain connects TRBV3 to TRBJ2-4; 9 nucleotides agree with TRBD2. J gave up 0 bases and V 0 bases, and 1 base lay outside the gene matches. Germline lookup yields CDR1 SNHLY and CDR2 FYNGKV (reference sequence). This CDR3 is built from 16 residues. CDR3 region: CASSLAGGASQNTLYF. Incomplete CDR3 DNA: TGTGCCAGCAGCTTAGCTGGGGGGGCTAGTCAAAACACCTTGTAC. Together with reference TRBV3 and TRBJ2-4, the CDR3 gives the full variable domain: GPKVLQIPSHQIIDMGQMVTLNCDPVSNHLYFYWYKQILGQQMEFLVNFYNGKVMEKSKLFKDQFSVERPDGSYFTLKIQPTALEDSAVYFCASSLAGGASQNTLYFGAGTRLSVL.

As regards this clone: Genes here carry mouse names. The CDR3 is CTCSGDSIYNSPLYF. CDR3 DNA (partial): TGCACCTGCAGTGGGGACAGCATCTATAATTCGCCCCTCTAC. The rearrangement links TRBV1 to TRBJ1-6; TRBD1 agrees at 7 bases. The read falls 1 residue short of the CDR3 end, and the missing part is taken from the germline J gene. TRBJ1-6 is labeled an ORF, and its function is uncertain. The ends lost 4 bases at V and 3 bases at J; junction bases unmatched: 3. The CDR3 totals 15 residues. Germline CDR1 reads NSQYPW; CDR2 reads LRSPGD (reference sequence).

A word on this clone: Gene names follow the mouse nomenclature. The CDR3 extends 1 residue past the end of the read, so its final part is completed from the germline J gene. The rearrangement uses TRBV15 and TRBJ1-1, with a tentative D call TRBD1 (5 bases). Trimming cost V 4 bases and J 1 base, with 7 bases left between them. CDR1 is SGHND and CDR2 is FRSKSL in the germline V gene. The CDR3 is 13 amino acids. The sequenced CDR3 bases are TGTGCCAGCAGTTGGGGGGGAAACACAGAAGTCTTC. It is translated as CASSWGGNTEVF. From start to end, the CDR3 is CASSWGGNTEVFF. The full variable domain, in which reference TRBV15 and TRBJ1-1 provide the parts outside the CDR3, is DAGVTQTPRHEVAEKGQTIILKCEPVSGHNDLFWYRQTKIQGLELLSYFRSKSLMEDGGAFKDRFKAEMLNSSFSTLKIQPTEPKDSAVYLCASSWGGNTEVFFGKGTRLTVV.

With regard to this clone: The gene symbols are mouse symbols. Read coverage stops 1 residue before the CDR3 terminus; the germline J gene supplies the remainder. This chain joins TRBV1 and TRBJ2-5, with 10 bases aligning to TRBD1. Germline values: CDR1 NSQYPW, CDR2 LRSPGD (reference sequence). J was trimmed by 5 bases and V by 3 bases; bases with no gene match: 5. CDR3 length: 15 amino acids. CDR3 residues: CTCSAPGQGRDTQYF. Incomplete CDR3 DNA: TGCACCTGCAGTGCGCCGGGACAGGGGAGAGACACCCAGTAC.

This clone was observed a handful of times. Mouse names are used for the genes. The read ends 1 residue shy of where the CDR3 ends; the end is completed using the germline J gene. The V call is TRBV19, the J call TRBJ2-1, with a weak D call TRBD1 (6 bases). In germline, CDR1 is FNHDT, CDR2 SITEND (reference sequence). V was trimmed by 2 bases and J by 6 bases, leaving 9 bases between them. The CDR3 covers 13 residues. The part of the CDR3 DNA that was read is TGTGCCAGCAGTATCGGCAGGGGTGCTGAGCAGTTC. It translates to CASSIGRGAEQF. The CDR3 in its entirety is CASSIGRGAEQFF.

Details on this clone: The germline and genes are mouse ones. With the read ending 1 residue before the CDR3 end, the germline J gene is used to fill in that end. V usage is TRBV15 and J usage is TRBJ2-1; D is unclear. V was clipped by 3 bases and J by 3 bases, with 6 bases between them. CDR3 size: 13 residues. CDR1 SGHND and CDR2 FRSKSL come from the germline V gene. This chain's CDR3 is CASSLNIYAEQFF. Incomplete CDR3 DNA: TGTGCCAGCAGTTTGAACATCTATGCTGAGCAGTTC.

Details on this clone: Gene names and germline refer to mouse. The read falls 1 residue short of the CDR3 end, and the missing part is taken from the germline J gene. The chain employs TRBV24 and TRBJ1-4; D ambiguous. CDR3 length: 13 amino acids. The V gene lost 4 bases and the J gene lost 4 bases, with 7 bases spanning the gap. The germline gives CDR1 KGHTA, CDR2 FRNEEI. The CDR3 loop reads CASSRQDNERLFF. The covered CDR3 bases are TGTGCCAGCAGTCGGCAGGACAACGAAAGATTATTT.

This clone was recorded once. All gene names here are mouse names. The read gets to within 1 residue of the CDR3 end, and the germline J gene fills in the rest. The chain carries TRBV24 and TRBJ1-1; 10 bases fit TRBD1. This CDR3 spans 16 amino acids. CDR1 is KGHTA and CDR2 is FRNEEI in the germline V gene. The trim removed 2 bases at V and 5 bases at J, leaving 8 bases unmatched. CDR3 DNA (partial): TGTGCCAGCAGTCTGGATTCGGGACAGGGGAGGACAGAAGTCTTC. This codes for CASSLDSGQGRTEVF. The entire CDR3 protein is CASSLDSGQGRTEVFF.

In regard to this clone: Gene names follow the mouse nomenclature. The sequenced part of the CDR3 DNA is TGTGCCAGCAGCTCTCAGGCAAACACAGAAGTCTTC. Amino acids: CASSSQANTEVF. The whole CDR3 protein reads CASSSQANTEVFF. This sequence joins TRBV3 and TRBJ1-1; no clear D. The sequence runs out 1 residue before the end of the CDR3; the remainder is reconstructed from the germline J gene. The ends were cut back, 4 bases at V and 0 bases at J, with 6 bases in the middle. This CDR3 comprises 13 residues. Germline CDR1 and CDR2: SNHLY and FYNGKV (reference sequence).

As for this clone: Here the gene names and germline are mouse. CDR3 loop: CASRQGKGTEVFF. The CDR3 DNA, read in part, is TGTGCCAGCAGACAGGGGAAGGGCACAGAAGTCTTC. This chain connects TRBV26 to TRBJ1-1, with 7 positions matching TRBD1. Read sequence stops 1 residue before the CDR3 end, and the germline J gene provides the missing end. This CDR3 is 13 amino acids long. Germline CDR1 reads KGHPV; CDR2 reads FQNQEV (reference sequence). The junction had 5 bases not matched to a gene; V was cut back by 6 bases and J by 4 bases.

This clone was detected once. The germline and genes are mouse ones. The CDR3 here is CASSLGAGSNTGQLYF. The sequenced part of the CDR3 DNA is TGTGCAAGCAGCTTAGGGGCTGGGTCAAACACCGGGCAGCTCTAC. The V call is TRBV16, the J call TRBJ2-2; tentative D call: TRBD2 (5 bases). The sequenced fragment ends 1 residue before the CDR3 boundary, so the rest is inferred from the germline J gene. In germline, CDR1 is SGHSA, CDR2 FRNQAP. The CDR3 has 16 amino acids. Trimming took off 1 base at V and 0 bases at J, with 9 bases between the two ends.

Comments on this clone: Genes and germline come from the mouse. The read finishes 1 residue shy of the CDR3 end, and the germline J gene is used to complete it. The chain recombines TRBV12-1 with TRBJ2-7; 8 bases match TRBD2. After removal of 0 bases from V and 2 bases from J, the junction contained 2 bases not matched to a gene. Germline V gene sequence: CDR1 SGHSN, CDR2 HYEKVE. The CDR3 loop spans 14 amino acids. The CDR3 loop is CASSLEGGPYEQYF. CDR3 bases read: TGTGCCAGCTCTCTCGAGGGGGGGCCCTATGAACAGTAC.